These 13 T cell receptor beta chains originate from one sample sequenced in a study of response to subunit inactivated influenza vaccine. TCRdb processed the RT-PCR reads anew with MiXCR; each CDR3 protein has one entry. The table records 560,000 or so distinct CDR3 sequences, approximately 7.6% of them present only once. The sequencing here drew on PBMCs from blood, taken less than 30 months after vaccination. The receptor source for this set is a man between 50 and 75 years old who received an inactivated influenza vaccine.

This clonotype has at least ten counts. The V gene is TRBV7-8, the J gene TRBJ1-6; 10 nucleotides agree with TRBD1. V lost 5 bases and J lost 9; bases outside the gene matches: 4. Germline V gene lookup returns CDR1 SGHVS and CDR2 FQNEAQ. This CDR3 region has 14 residues. CDR3 amino acids: CASSAGQGRSPLHF. For the CDR3, the DNA is TGTGCCAGCAGCGCGGGACAGGGGCGTTCACCCCTCCACTTT.

This clonotype was detected a few times. J is TRBJ1-5 and V is TRBV12-3 or TRBV12-4; no firm D call. This CDR3 is 14 amino acids long. V lost 6 bases and J 5 bases, leaving 14 bases between the germline ends. The CDR3 bases are TGTGCCAGCAGCTTCATATCCGGGGATCAGCCCCAGCATTTT. Encoded protein: CASSFISGDQPQHF.

This clonotype came up many times. The chain combines TRBV5-1 with TRBJ1-5; no firm D call. The ends were cut back, 0 bases at V and 6 bases at J, with 7 bases in the middle. This CDR3 has 13 amino acids. The germline CDR1 and CDR2 sequences are SGHRS and YFSETQ. CDR3 residues: CASSLGDTQPQHF. CDR3 DNA: TGCGCCAGCAGCTTGGGGGATACTCAGCCCCAGCATTTT. Using reference TRBV5-1 and TRBJ1-5 for the parts outside the CDR3, the full variable domain is KAGVTQTPRYLIKTRGQQVTLSCSPISGHRSVSWYQQTPGQGLQFLFEYFSETQRNKGNFPGRFSGRQFSNSRSEMNVSTLELGDSALYLCASSLGDTQPQHFGDGTRLSIL.

The chain has TRBV27 and TRBJ2-3, with TRBD1 identical over 8 bases. Per germline, CDR1 MNHEY and CDR2 SMNVEV (reference sequence). The ends lost 2 bases at V and 6 bases at J; junction bases unmatched: 7. There are 15 residues in the CDR3. The CDR3 nucleotides are TGTGCCAGCAGTTTAGCCTCGCCAGGGGGCGATACGCAGTATTTT. As protein: CASSLASPGGDTQYF.

This clonotype was counted between two and nine times. CDR3 nucleotides: TGTGCCAGCAGCGGCCGGGACAGGGCGGATCAGCCCCAGCATTTT. This sequence encodes CASSGRDRADQPQHF. The chain recombines TRBV5-8 with TRBJ1-5; 9 bases align to TRBD1. V trimming: 4 bases; J trimming: 5 bases; junction bases outside the gene matches: 7. CDR3 size: 15 residues. Germline V CDR1 and CDR2: SGHTS, YDEGEE.

The chain links TRBV6-2 or TRBV6-3 to TRBJ2-5, with D possibly TRBD1 on 5 matching bases. The germline gives CDR1 MNHEY, CDR2 SVGEGT. CDR3 length: 13 amino acids. V was cut by 7 bases and J by 9 bases, with 18 bases left in between. CDR3 protein: CASTTGHLVAQYF. In nucleotides, the CDR3 is TGTGCCAGCACGACCGGACATTTGGTGGCCCAGTACTTC.

This sequence joins TRBV3-1 and TRBJ2-2; no definite D call. The CDR3 is made up of 14 amino acids. The V gene lost 2 bases and the J gene lost 6 bases, with 10 bases spanning the gap. The germline V gene encodes CDR1 LGHDT and CDR2 YNNKEL (reference sequence). Here the CDR3 DNA reads TGTGCCAGCAGCCAACGCTTTGGGGCCGGGGAGCTGTTTTTT. Protein product: CASSQRFGAGELFF.

V and J are TRBV6-2 or TRBV6-3 and TRBJ2-5; D may correspond to TRBD1 or TRBD2 (5 bases each). Deletions cut 6 bases from V and 1 base from J, with 15 bases between. CDR1 and CDR2 from the germline V gene are MNHEY and SVGEGT. The CDR3 loop spans 15 amino acids. The CDR3 reads CASSQRGGVQETQYF. In DNA form, the CDR3 reads TGTGCCAGCAGCCAACGTGGGGGAGTCCAAGAGACCCAGTACTTC.

This clonotype was picked up a small number of times. The chain uses TRBV20-1 and TRBJ2-5, with D tentatively TRBD1 (6 bases). The germline V gene has CDR1 DFQATT and CDR2 SNEGSKA (reference sequence). V lost 0 bases and J lost 5, with 10 bases in between. The CDR3 runs to 13 residues. CDR3: CSARDNRVETQYF. The CDR3 nucleotides read TGCAGTGCTAGAGATAACAGGGTTGAGACCCAGTACTTC.

The V gene is TRBV7-2, the J gene TRBJ2-5; D is undetermined. Germline lookup yields CDR1 SGHTA and CDR2 FQGNSA. Between the trimmed V and J ends, which lost 3 bases and 4 bases, there was a span of 15 bases. The CDR3 covers 15 residues. The CDR3: CASSLRTAYGETQYF. DNA for the CDR3: TGTGCCAGCAGCTTGAGAACAGCGTATGGAGAGACCCAGTACTTC.

This clonotype was counted at least ten times. The rearrangement joins TRBV7-9 to TRBJ2-1; D unresolved. The CDR3 covers 13 residues. Germline assignment: CDR1 SEHNR and CDR2 FQNEAQ (reference sequence). V lost 1 base, J lost 6 bases, and 7 bases lay in between. Written as DNA, the CDR3 is TGTGCCAGCAGCTTAGTTTCGGTCAATGAGCAGTTCTTC. This encodes CASSLVSVNEQFF.

This chain connects TRBV11-2 to TRBJ2-2; D unresolved. This CDR3 contains 14 residues. Germline V gives CDR1 SGHAT, CDR2 FQNNGV. The V end lost 3 bases, the J end lost 5 bases, and 10 bases lay between the germline ends. The CDR3 protein is CASSFAIQTGELFF. CDR3 bases: TGTGCCAGCAGCTTCGCTATCCAGACCGGGGAGCTGTTTTTT.

The rearrangement uses TRBV18 and TRBJ1-4; maybe TRBD1 (6 bases). There are 18 residues in the CDR3. The V and J ends lost 2 bases and 5 bases respectively, with 21 bases between them. Per germline, CDR1 KGHSH and CDR2 LQKENI. The CDR3 DNA reads TGTGCCAGCTCACCAACAGGACAGCAGTACCTTCAGAATGAAAAACTGTTTTTT. Protein product: CASSPTGQQYLQNEKLFF.